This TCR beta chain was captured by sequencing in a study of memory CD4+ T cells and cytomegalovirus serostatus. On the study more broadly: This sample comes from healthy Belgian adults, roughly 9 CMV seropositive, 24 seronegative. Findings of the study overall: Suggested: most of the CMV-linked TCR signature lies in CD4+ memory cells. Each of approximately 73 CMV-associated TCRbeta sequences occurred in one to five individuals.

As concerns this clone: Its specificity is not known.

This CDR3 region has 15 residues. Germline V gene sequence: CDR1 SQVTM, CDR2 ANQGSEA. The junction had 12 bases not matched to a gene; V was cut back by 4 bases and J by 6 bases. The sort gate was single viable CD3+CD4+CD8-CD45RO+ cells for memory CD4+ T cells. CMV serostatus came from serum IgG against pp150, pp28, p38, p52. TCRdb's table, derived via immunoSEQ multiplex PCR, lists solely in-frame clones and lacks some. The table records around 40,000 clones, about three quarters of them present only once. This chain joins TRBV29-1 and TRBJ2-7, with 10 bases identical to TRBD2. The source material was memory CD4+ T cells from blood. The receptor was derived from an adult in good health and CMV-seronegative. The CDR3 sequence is CSVALRGTSVSEQYF. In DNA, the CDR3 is TGCAGCGTTGCCCTTCGAGGGACTAGCGTCTCCGAGCAGTACTTC.